These 27 T cell receptor beta chains came from one sample sequenced in a study of CD8+CD57+ T cells in acquired aplastic anemia. Only patients with CD8+CD57+ cell expansion on flow cytometry were chosen for sequencing. Template material for TCR beta VDJ and CDR3 profiling consisted of genomic DNA. MiXCR, applied by TCRdb to the reads, yields one record per CDR3 protein. The table lists approximately 80,000 distinct CDR3 sequences, 70% of them singletons. Sample: sorted CD4+, CD8+, or CD8+CD57+ T cells (not recorded which) from PBMCs. The receptors derive from a human donor with aplastic anemia.

The chain couples TRBV7-9 to TRBJ2-1; D is uncertain. V lost 1 base to trimming and J lost 10 bases, with 5 bases between them. The CDR3 totals 11 residues. From germline, CDR1 is SEHNR and CDR2 FQNEAQ (reference sequence). CDR3: CASSLGREQFF. The DNA for the CDR3 is TGTGCCAGCAGCTTAGGTCGGGAGCAGTTCTTC.

In its sample, this clonotype was seen many times. The rearrangement uses TRBV6-1 and TRBJ2-5; no firm D call. The CDR3 extends over 11 amino acids. The germline gives CDR1 MNHNS, CDR2 SASEGT. V was clipped by 6 bases and J by 5 bases, with 7 bases between them. The CDR3 loop reads CASSPMETQYF. As DNA, the CDR3 is TGTGCCAGCAGCCCTATGGAGACCCAGTACTTC.

This clonotype was picked up a small number of times. The genes are TRBV19 and TRBJ2-3; either TRBD1 or TRBD2 may fit D (6 bases each). The germline gives CDR1 LNHDA, CDR2 SQIVND (reference sequence). With 3 bases removed from V and 1 base from J, the gap between germline ends came to 11 bases. The length of the CDR3 is 15 residues. CDR3 DNA: TGTGCCAGTAGTATTGGGGGCGGGGGCACAGATACGCAGTATTTT. Protein product: CASSIGGGGTDTQYF.

The V call is TRBV10-3, the J call TRBJ2-7; 9 nucleotides agree with TRBD1. The germline CDR1 and CDR2 sequences are ENHRY and SYGVKD. V was clipped by 2 bases and J by 5 bases; unmatched bases: 7. The CDR3 runs 15 residues. In DNA, the CDR3 is TGTGCCATCAGTGAGCCAGGGACAGGGCTTGACGAGCAGTACTTC. Protein product: CAISEPGTGLDEQYF.

The chain combines TRBV19 with TRBJ1-3, with TRBD1 matching 8 bases. The CDR3 length is 18 residues. Losses at the gene ends were 3 bases for V and 4 bases for J; bases not matched to a gene: 14. CDR1 and CDR2 (germline): LNHDA, SQIVND (reference sequence). The CDR3 DNA sequence: TGTGCCAGTAGTATCCCTCGGACAGGGATGAAGTTAGGAAACACCATATATTTT. Translating it yields CASSIPRTGMKLGNTIYF.

On this clonotype: This sequence may be a read error, since a much larger clone differs from it by one base. This sequence joins TRBV12-3 or TRBV12-4 and TRBJ2-5, with 8 bases that match TRBD1. The CDR3 is 15 residues long. The CDR3 bases are TGTGCCAGCAGTTTCCCCGGACAGGGTGGAGAGACCCGGTACTTC. It encodes CASSFPGQGGETRYF.

The chain joins TRBV9 to TRBJ2-2, with D perhaps given as TRBD1 or TRBD2 (5 bases each). CDR3 size: 14 residues. The V and J ends lost 2 bases and 4 bases respectively, with 9 bases between them. Per the germline V gene, CDR1 is SGDLS and CDR2 is YYNGEE. CDR3 nucleotide sequence: TGTGCCAGCAGCGTCGGGGCCTCCACCGGGGAGCTGTTTTTT. This translates into CASSVGASTGELFF.

A few counts support this clonotype. This rearrangement joins TRBV24-1 to TRBJ2-7; possible D gene TRBD1, 5 bases. The V end was cut by 4 bases, the J end by 3 bases, with 6 bases between. This CDR3 has 12 amino acids. The germline gives CDR1 KGHDR, CDR2 SFDVKD. CDR3 nucleotides: TGTGCCACCAGTGAGGGGCTCTACGAGCAGTACTTC. It specifies CATSEGLYEQYF.

This clonotype was detected a few times. V and J are TRBV7-9 and TRBJ1-2; 7 bases are a match to TRBD1. Germline trimming cut 0 bases from V and 4 bases from J; bases unmatched to any gene: 2. This CDR3 has 14 residues. In germline, CDR1 is SEHNR, CDR2 FQNEAQ (reference sequence). DNA for the CDR3: TGTGCCAGCAGCTTAGCGAGGGACAGCTATGGCTACACCTTC. This encodes CASSLARDSYGYTF.

The rearrangement joins TRBV29-1 to TRBJ2-1, with a possible D match to TRBD2 (6 bases). The CDR3 is made up of 12 amino acids. Trimming stripped 1 base from V and 6 bases from J, with 7 bases between. Germline V gene sequence: CDR1 SQVTM, CDR2 ANQGSEA. The CDR3 DNA follows: TGCAGCGTTGAAGGGGACTCCAATGAGCAGTTCTTC. This translates into CSVEGDSNEQFF.

The rearrangement joins TRBV10-2 to TRBJ2-1; D possibly corresponds to TRBD2 (6 bases). The CDR3 is made up of 14 amino acids. Germline V CDR1 and CDR2: WSHSY, SAAADI. The germline V and J ends were trimmed by 5 bases and 7 bases, with 15 bases remaining between them. The CDR3 DNA sequence: TGCGCCAGCAGTAGCCAGCGGGTAACGAATGAGCAGTTCTTC. It specifies CASSSQRVTNEQFF.

The V and J genes are TRBV19 and TRBJ2-7; no clear D. Germline lookup yields CDR1 LNHDA and CDR2 SQIVND (reference sequence). The CDR3 is 14 residues long. Trimming shortened V by 5 bases and J by 2 bases, and 13 bases separated the two germline ends. The CDR3 here is CASSVGSAAYEQYF. The CDR3 DNA reads as TGTGCCAGTAGTGTAGGTTCAGCCGCCTACGAGCAGTACTTC.

The chain carries TRBV20-1 and TRBJ2-7; the D gene is possibly TRBD1 (5 bases). The CDR3 is 15 amino acids. Germline V gene data show CDR1 as DFQATT and CDR2 as SNEGSKA (reference sequence). V was clipped by 0 bases and J by 2 bases, with 14 bases between them. CDR3 nucleotide sequence: TGCAGTGCTAGAGATCACAGGACCAGAACCTACGAGCAGTACTTC. This gives the protein CSARDHRTRTYEQYF.

The V and J genes are TRBV29-1 and TRBJ2-7; D gene ambiguous. V lost 5 bases and J lost 5, with 19 bases in between. Per the germline V gene, CDR1 is SQVTM and CDR2 is ANQGSEA. The CDR3 covers 14 residues. CDR3 loop: CSVQRGNRANEQYF. The CDR3 nucleotides read TGCAGCGTTCAACGCGGTAACCGTGCGAACGAGCAGTACTTC.

In the case of this clonotype: One end of the junction varies from germline; a read error may be responsible. The genes are TRBV24-1 and TRBJ2-7; TRBD2 matches at 7 bases. The CDR3 sequence is 14 residues long. Germline lookup yields CDR1 KGHDR and CDR2 SFDVKD. CDR3 loop: CASSDGGIAYEQYF. CDR3 DNA: TGTGCCAGCAGTGACGGGGGGATTGCCTACGAGCAGTACTTC.

This clonotype appeared a single time. The rearrangement links TRBV2 to TRBJ1-5, with D unclear. The CDR3 sequence is 14 residues long. Germline CDR1 is SNHLY and CDR2 is FYNNEI. Between the trimmed V and J ends, which lost 4 bases and 1 base, there was a span of 8 bases. The CDR3 DNA reads TGTGCCAGCAGTGGTCTCAGCAGCAATCAGCCCCAGCATTTT. Residues: CASSGLSSNQPQHF.

The chain is built from TRBV29-1 and TRBJ2-1, with TRBD2 matching over 13 bases. Germline trimming cut 3 bases from V and 10 bases from J; bases unmatched to any gene: 6. The CDR3 sequence is 14 residues long. Per germline, CDR1 SQVTM and CDR2 ANQGSEA. In nucleotides, the CDR3 is TGCAGCGTTGATTGGAGGGGACTAGCGGGGGAGCAGTTCTTC. Amino acids: CSVDWRGLAGEQFF.

The chain joins TRBV7-2 to TRBJ2-1; 7 bases agree with TRBD1. The CDR3 contains 13 residues. Germline trimming cut 4 bases from V and 6 bases from J; bases unmatched to any gene: 3. Germline V gene sequence: CDR1 SGHTA, CDR2 FQGNSA. This CDR3 reads CASSSHRGNEQFF. Here the CDR3 DNA reads TGTGCCAGCAGCTCACACAGGGGCAATGAGCAGTTCTTC.

This clonotype was seen once. V gene TRBV4-1 combines with J gene TRBJ1-6, with a weak D call TRBD1 (5 bases). Looked up from germline, CDR1 is MGHRA and CDR2 is YSYEKL. The CDR3 consists of 16 residues. V lost 0 bases, J lost 7 bases, and 13 bases lay in between. For the CDR3, the DNA is TGCGCCAGCAGCCAAGATCTTCGTAGGGGCAATTCACCCCTCCACTTT. Its protein product is CASSQDLRRGNSPLHF.

The chain carries TRBV30 and TRBJ1-2, with D uncertain. V was cut by 1 base and J by 5 bases, with 20 bases left in between. The CDR3 extends over 16 amino acids. The V gene's germline CDR1 is GTSNPN and CDR2 SVGIG (reference sequence). CDR3: CAWSAFPGEGVYGYTF. DNA of the CDR3: TGTGCCTGGAGTGCCTTCCCCGGGGAGGGCGTTTATGGCTACACCTTC.

This chain links TRBV2 with TRBJ2-1; tentatively, D is TRBD1 (5 bases). The CDR3 sequence is 14 residues long. V lost 6 bases to trimming and J lost 8 bases, with 17 bases between them. Germline assignment: CDR1 SNHLY and CDR2 FYNNEI. CDR3 bases: TGTGCCAGCAGCCCACAGGTAGGGTGGGATGAGCAGTTCTTC. Its protein is CASSPQVGWDEQFF.

This rearrangement joins TRBV20-1 to TRBJ2-5; D possibly matches TRBD1 or TRBD2 (5 bases each). V lost 3 bases and J lost 5, with 10 bases in between. The CDR3 covers 12 residues. Germline-derived CDR1 and CDR2 are DFQATT and SNEGSKA (reference sequence). CDR3 sequence: CSARGDAETQYF. The CDR3 nucleotides read TGCAGTGCTAGGGGGGACGCGGAGACCCAGTACTTC.

The chain is built from TRBV7-2 and TRBJ2-3; 8 bases align to TRBD2. The CDR3 sequence is 12 residues long. V was pared by 7 bases and J by 9 bases, with 6 bases of the junction left unmatched. Germline-derived CDR1 and CDR2 are SGHTA and FQGNSA. CDR3 DNA: TGTGCCAGCAAACAGGGACTAGAAACGCAGTATTTT. Its translation is CASKQGLETQYF.

This chain uses TRBV25-1 with TRBJ2-1, with D possibly being TRBD2 (6 bases). The CDR3 is 14 amino acids. Trimming pared 5 bases from V and 7 bases from J, leaving 15 bases between. Per germline, CDR1 MGHDK and CDR2 SYGVNS. The chain's CDR3 is CASSPPGRGNEQFF. CDR3 sequence (DNA): TGTGCCAGCAGTCCCCCAGGGCGGGGAAATGAGCAGTTCTTC.

This chain links TRBV20-1 with TRBJ2-7, with a possible D match to TRBD1 (5 bases). The CDR3 spans 12 residues. Trimming removed 2 bases from V and 4 bases from J, with 9 bases in between. Germline assignment: CDR1 DFQATT and CDR2 SNEGSKA (reference sequence). CDR3 in DNA: TGCAGTGCTAGATCAGGGCCATACGAGCAGTACTTC. Protein: CSARSGPYEQYF.

This clonotype was counted between two and nine times. J is TRBJ2-7 and V is TRBV10-3, with D possibly matching TRBD2 (7 bases). The germline V gene has CDR1 ENHRY and CDR2 SYGVKD. This CDR3 contains 14 residues. Trimming took off 4 bases at V and 6 bases at J, with 16 bases between the two ends. CDR3 nucleotides: TGTGCCATCAGTGGAGGTAGGGGGGAGGGCGAGCAGTACTTC. This codes for CAISGGRGEGEQYF.

The chain uses TRBV10-3 and TRBJ2-4; D remains unclear. The germline V gene has CDR1 ENHRY and CDR2 SYGVKD. V was cut by 10 bases and J by 8 bases, with 12 bases left in between. The CDR3 is 11 residues long. The CDR3 DNA follows: TGTGCCACCACGTTTGGGGACATTCAGTACTTC. Its translation is CATTFGDIQYF.